A single sample is the source of the 27 T cell receptor beta chains below, sequenced in a study of blood T cell repertoires in COVID-19. The repertoire was sequenced with immunoSEQ multiplex PCR; TCRdb's copy has only in-frame clones and lacks some. There are over 100,000 clones in the sample; roughly three quarters occur only once, and around 2% lies in the top ten. Sequencing was done on a sample of peripheral blood. These receptors were taken from a woman aged 65 to 85 with acute or convalescent COVID-19.

The chain carries TRBV7-6 and TRBJ1-3; D is undetermined. This CDR3 comprises 19 residues. The germline V and J ends were trimmed by 2 bases and 0 bases, with 20 bases remaining between them. The germline gives CDR1 SGHVS, CDR2 FNYEAQ. The chain's CDR3 is CASSLLRLSGTTSGNTIYF. DNA of the CDR3: TGTGCCAGCAGCTTACTGAGACTCTCCGGAACAACCTCTGGAAACACCATATATTTT.

The V gene is TRBV9, the J gene TRBJ2-2; maybe TRBD1 (6 bases). CDR3 length: 15 residues. Between the trimmed V and J ends, which lost 3 bases and 5 bases, there was a span of 14 bases. Germline V gives CDR1 SGDLS, CDR2 YYNGEE. The CDR3 loop is CASSGGGWRTGELFF. As DNA, the CDR3 is TGTGCCAGCAGCGGAGGGGGATGGAGAACCGGGGAGCTGTTTTTT. Based on the CDR3 plus reference TRBV9 and TRBJ2-2, the full variable domain is DSGVTQTPKHLITATGQRVTLRCSPRSGDLSVYWYQQSLDQGLQFLIQYYNGEERAKGNILERFSAQQFPDLHSELNLSSLELGDSALYFCASSGGGWRTGELFFGEGSRLTVL.

This clone was counted between two and nine times. This chain uses TRBV2 with TRBJ2-7, with D possibly TRBD2 on 5 matching bases. Germline values: CDR1 SNHLY, CDR2 FYNNEI. The CDR3 runs 15 residues. The V end lost 6 bases, the J end lost 0 bases, and 15 bases lay between the germline ends. The CDR3 nucleotides are TGTGCCAGCAGCCAGAGAGGACTCGACTCCTACGAGCAGTACTTC. It is translated as CASSQRGLDSYEQYF. Drawing the rest from reference TRBV2 and TRBJ2-7, the complete variable domain is EPEVTQTPSHQVTQMGQEVILRCVPISNHLYFYWYRQILGQKVEFLVSFYNNEISEKSEIFDDQFSVERPDGSNFTLKIRSTKLEDSAMYFCASSQRGLDSYEQYFGPGTRLTVT.

V usage is TRBV6-5 and J usage is TRBJ1-4; TRBD1 is a possible D gene (5 bases). The CDR3 consists of 14 residues. Germline values: CDR1 MNHEY, CDR2 SVGAGI. V dropped 5 bases and J dropped 0 bases, with 7 bases sitting between them. Here the CDR3 reads CASSRQPTNEKLFF. The CDR3 nucleotides read TGTGCCAGCAGTCGACAGCCAACTAATGAAAAACTGTTTTTT.

V and J are TRBV28 and TRBJ1-6, with TRBD1 matching 7 bases. The V and J ends lost 2 bases and 6 bases, in that order; junction bases with no gene match: 7. The CDR3 consists of 16 residues. Germline CDR1 is MDHEN and CDR2 is SYDVKM. This CDR3 is CASSLGTAKFNSPLHF. Here the CDR3 DNA reads TGTGCCAGCAGTTTAGGGACAGCTAAATTTAATTCACCCCTCCACTTT.

The chain joins TRBV27 to TRBJ2-7; TRBD2 aligns across 7 bases. This CDR3 region has 15 residues. In germline, CDR1 is MNHEY, CDR2 SMNVEV (reference sequence). Trimming cost V 4 bases and J 5 bases; bases outside gene matches: 11. CDR3 amino acids: CASSSLTGTINEQYF. The CDR3 nucleotides read TGTGCCAGCAGTTCTCTTACCGGGACTATCAACGAGCAGTACTTC.

This chain joins TRBV5-1 and TRBJ1-2; TRBD1 matches at 7 bases. CDR1 is SGHRS, CDR2 YFSETQ, per germline. Trimming removed 4 bases from V and 8 bases from J; junction bases left unmatched: 11. This CDR3 comprises 14 residues. CDR3 coding DNA: TGCGCCAGCAGCCAATACAACAGGGGCGGGGGCTACACCTTC. This translates into CASSQYNRGGGYTF.

The gene calls are TRBV15 and TRBJ2-1; 7 bases are shared with TRBD1. The J segment lost 10 bases and the V segment lost 4 bases, leaving 4 bases of the junction unmatched. CDR3 length: 12 amino acids. CDR1 is LNHNV, CDR2 YYDKDF, per germline (reference sequence). The CDR3, as DNA: TGTGCCACCAGCATAGAGGGGGCAGAGCAGTTCTTC. This sequence encodes CATSIEGAEQFF.

This sequence joins TRBV15 and TRBJ2-5; TRBD1 aligns across 8 bases. Trimming removed 0 bases from V and 7 bases from J; junction bases left unmatched: 4. This CDR3 spans 14 amino acids. Germline loops: CDR1 LNHNV, CDR2 YYDKDF (reference sequence). The CDR3 here is CATSRDSQGVTQYF. The DNA of the CDR3 is TGTGCCACCAGCAGAGATTCACAGGGGGTGACCCAGTACTTC.

This clone has only a few counts. The chain is built from TRBV4-1 and TRBJ1-2; D unclear. This CDR3 contains 13 residues. V lost 4 bases to trimming and J lost 4 bases, with 10 bases between them. Germline CDR1 is MGHRA and CDR2 is YSYEKL. CDR3 region: CASSPDLSYGYTF. The CDR3 DNA sequence: TGCGCCAGCAGCCCGGACTTGAGCTATGGCTACACCTTC.

In its sample, this clone was seen a few times. The rearrangement joins TRBV7-9 to TRBJ1-2, with D possibly being TRBD1 (6 bases). Deletions cut 1 base from V and 8 bases from J, with 8 bases between. Germline-derived CDR1 and CDR2 are SEHNR and FQNEAQ (reference sequence). This CDR3 is built from 12 residues. CDR3 in DNA: TGTGCCAGCAGCTTAGACAGGGTGGGCTACACCTTC. It translates to CASSLDRVGYTF.

Ten or more counts support this clone. The genes are TRBV7-3 and TRBJ2-2; possible D gene TRBD1, 6 bases. Germline V gives CDR1 SGHTA, CDR2 FQGTGA. V was shortened by 0 bases and J by 5 bases, with 10 bases between the two germline ends. The CDR3 is 15 residues long. The CDR3 DNA sequence: TGTGCCAGCAGCTTAACGGGGGCGCGGACCGGGGAGCTGTTTTTT. Translating it yields CASSLTGARTGELFF.

This chain links TRBV11-2 with TRBJ2-6; D gene uncertain. V was clipped by 1 base and J by 0 bases, with 16 bases between them. Germline assignment: CDR1 SGHAT and CDR2 FQNNGV. The CDR3 has 19 residues. The DNA for the CDR3 is TGTGCCAGCAGCTTAGGCACGACTCTCCATATCTCTGGGGCCAACGTCCTGACTTTC. It yields the protein CASSLGTTLHISGANVLTF.

The chain employs TRBV30 and TRBJ1-6, with D perhaps matching TRBD1 (6 bases). Trimming took off 0 bases at V and 7 bases at J, with 10 bases between the two ends. The length of the CDR3 is 14 residues. CDR1 is GTSNPN, CDR2 SVGIG, per germline (reference sequence). Here the CDR3 reads CAWSVQGMNSPLHF. Written as DNA, the CDR3 is TGTGCCTGGAGTGTACAGGGTATGAATTCACCCCTCCACTTT.

This clone was seen only a few times. The V gene is TRBV12-5, the J gene TRBJ2-1; possible D gene TRBD2, 5 bases. CDR3 length: 13 residues. The germline V and J ends were trimmed by 6 bases and 4 bases, with 10 bases remaining between them. Germline lookup yields CDR1 LGHNT and CDR2 FRNRAP. CDR3 residues: CASGPRGYNEQFF. In DNA, the CDR3 is TGTGCTAGTGGACCCCGGGGATACAATGAGCAGTTCTTC. Combining the CDR3 with reference TRBV12-5 and TRBJ2-1 gives the whole variable domain DARVTQTPRHKVTEMGQEVTMRCQPILGHNTVFWYRQTMMQGLELLAYFRNRAPLDDSGMPKDRFSAEMPDATLATLKIQPSEPRDSAVYFCASGPRGYNEQFFGPGTRLTVL.

The rearrangement uses TRBV5-4 and TRBJ2-6; tentatively, D is TRBD1 (6 bases). Germline V gene data show CDR1 as SGHNT and CDR2 as YYREEE (reference sequence). Trimming took 3 bases from V and 0 from J, leaving 13 bases between them. This CDR3 has 17 amino acids. The DNA of the CDR3 is TGTGCCAGCAGCTCGGGACACCGTCCCTCTGGGGCCAACGTCCTGACTTTC. Translating gives CASSSGHRPSGANVLTF.

The genes are TRBV19 and TRBJ2-2, with D possibly matching TRBD1 (6 bases). Per the germline V gene, CDR1 is LNHDA and CDR2 is SQIVND (reference sequence). With 5 bases removed from V and 5 bases from J, the gap between germline ends came to 15 bases. The CDR3 contains 15 residues. Here the CDR3 DNA reads TGTGCCAGTAGTGAACAGGGATGGGGTACCGGGGAGCTGTTTTTT. This codes for CASSEQGWGTGELFF.

This clone appeared a few times. The chain couples TRBV10-3 to TRBJ1-2; 7 bases map to TRBD1. V gave up 5 bases and J gave up 7 bases; unmatched junction bases: 13. This CDR3 is 15 amino acids long. Germline V gene sequence: CDR1 ENHRY, CDR2 SYGVKD. In DNA, the CDR3 is TGTGCCATCAGTCAAACCGGGACAGTGGATTCTGGCTACACCTTC. Protein: CAISQTGTVDSGYTF.

The V gene is TRBV28, the J gene TRBJ2-3; D may be TRBD1 (5 bases). The CDR3 sequence is 15 residues long. Trimming removed 4 bases from V and 0 bases from J, with 11 bases in between. The germline CDR1 and CDR2 sequences are MDHEN and SYDVKM. The CDR3 sequence: CASSSQGTSTDTQYF. The CDR3 DNA reads TGTGCCAGCAGTTCTCAGGGAACGAGCACAGATACGCAGTATTTT.

The chain employs TRBV2 and TRBJ2-5; 10 bases are a match to TRBD2. The germline V gene encodes CDR1 SNHLY and CDR2 FYNNEI. J gave up 5 bases and V 6 bases, and 6 bases lay outside the gene matches. The CDR3 sequence is 14 residues long. The CDR3 protein is CASRSGGAQETQYF. The CDR3 coding sequence is TGTGCCAGCAGGAGCGGGGGGGCCCAGGAGACCCAGTACTTC.

The rearrangement joins TRBV15 to TRBJ2-4; 7 nucleotides agree with TRBD2. Germline V gene lookup returns CDR1 LNHNV and CDR2 YYDKDF (reference sequence). This CDR3 is built from 15 residues. V was clipped by 9 bases and J by 3 bases; unmatched bases: 11. This CDR3 is CATGRDRIGKNIQYF. CDR3 coding DNA: TGTGCCACGGGGAGGGACCGGATCGGCAAAAACATTCAGTACTTC.

This clone was detected only once. The genes are TRBV15 and TRBJ2-3, with D unclear. Germline CDR1 reads LNHNV; CDR2 reads YYDKDF (reference sequence). V was clipped by 1 base and J by 2 bases, with 10 bases between them. The CDR3 has 15 amino acids. CDR3 protein: CATSRGLAATDTQYF. CDR3 DNA sequence: TGTGCCACCAGCAGAGGGTTGGCCGCCACAGATACGCAGTATTTT. Using reference TRBV15 and TRBJ2-3 for the parts outside the CDR3, the full variable domain is DAMVIQNPRYQVTQFGKPVTLSCSQTLNHNVMYWYQQKSSQAPKLLFHYYDKDFNNEADTPDNFQSRRPNTSFCFLDIRSPGLGDTAMYLCATSRGLAATDTQYFGPGTRLTVL.

This clone occurred a few times. V gene TRBV6-5 combines with J gene TRBJ2-4, with 7 bases matching TRBD1. The germline V gene encodes CDR1 MNHEY and CDR2 SVGAGI. The J segment lost 10 bases and the V segment lost 6 bases, leaving 9 bases of the junction unmatched. The CDR3 contains 13 residues. CDR3: CASRDRAQSIQYF. CDR3 nucleotides: TGTGCCAGCAGAGACAGGGCGCAGTCGATTCAGTACTTC.

V is TRBV12-3 or TRBV12-4 and J is TRBJ2-1, with TRBD1 matching 11 bases. The CDR3 is 13 amino acids. V shed 6 bases and J 8 bases; nucleotides not matched to a gene: 3. The DNA of the CDR3 is TGTGCCAGCAGGGACAGGGGGCTTTATGAGCAGTTCTTC. Protein product: CASRDRGLYEQFF.

This chain joins TRBV5-1 and TRBJ2-2, with 11 bases that match TRBD1. Germline CDR1 reads SGHRS; CDR2 reads YFSETQ. V trimming: 4 bases; J trimming: 7 bases; junction bases outside the gene matches: 9. The CDR3 spans 16 residues. The DNA of the CDR3 is TGCGCCAGCAGCGTCTGGACAGGGGGCGCGGGCGGGGAGCTGTTTTTT. It codes for CASSVWTGGAGGELFF.

The V call is TRBV5-3, the J call TRBJ2-3; 10 nucleotides agree with TRBD2. TRBV5-3 has ORF status, its function being uncertain. Germline trimming cut 0 bases from V and 2 bases from J; bases unmatched to any gene: 3. The CDR3 consists of 16 residues. This chain's CDR3 is CARSLVLAGITDTQYF. The CDR3 nucleotides read TGTGCCAGAAGCTTGGTACTAGCGGGGATCACAGATACGCAGTATTTT.

Here the CDR3 reads CASSPQVGYTF. DNA of the CDR3: TGTGCCAGCAGTCCTCAGGTGGGCTACACCTTC. The chain joins TRBV6-5 to TRBJ1-2; D gene ambiguous. Trimming cost V 5 bases and J 8 bases, with 9 bases left between them. The CDR3 is 11 residues long. Looked up from germline, CDR1 is MNHEY and CDR2 is SVGAGI.